The rows below give T cell receptor beta chains drawn from one sample of a study of control samples from healthy donors and cancer patients. Produced via immunoSEQ multiplex PCR; TCRdb's table is partial and in-frame only. The sample lists approximately 97,000 clones, roughly 92% occurring once. The specimen sequenced was blood. The receptors come from a human donor in good health. The donor label of this sample is uncertain. Each CDR3 is given without its conserved first and last residue. The order of the fields is V gene, clone size, J gene, CDR3 protein. The size of a clone is reported for some rows only, either as once, few or many, or as a class for expanded clones.

v_call: TRBV19
clone_size: -
j_call: TRBJ1-2
cdr3_aa: ASTSDRAGYT

v_call: TRBV7-2
clone_size: -
j_call: TRBJ1-2
cdr3_aa: ASSLYQGGVGYT

v_call: TRBV9
clone_size: few
j_call: TRBJ1-3
cdr3_aa: ASSVRPNAEAGNTIY

v_call: TRBV30
clone_size: -
j_call: TRBJ1-4
cdr3_aa: AWSVPDRTNEKLF

v_call: TRBV3-1/TRBV3-2
clone_size: -
j_call: TRBJ2-7
cdr3_aa: ASSAREYYEQY

v_call: TRBV4-3
clone_size: -
j_call: TRBJ1-2
cdr3_aa: ASSQAHRLANYGYT

v_call: TRBV5-6
clone_size: -
j_call: TRBJ1-6
cdr3_aa: ASNYRGDSPLH

v_call: TRBV25-1
clone_size: -
j_call: TRBJ2-1
cdr3_aa: ASSETSLDRGTYNEQF

v_call: TRBV6-4
clone_size: -
j_call: TRBJ2-3
cdr3_aa: ASSDRDGETDTQY

v_call: TRBV19
clone_size: -
j_call: TRBJ1-3
cdr3_aa: ASSISRTSGNTIY

v_call: TRBV4-1
clone_size: -
j_call: TRBJ2-1
cdr3_aa: ASSQEELAGEQF

v_call: TRBV3-1/TRBV3-2
clone_size: once
j_call: TRBJ1-3
cdr3_aa: ASSQRGQRISGNTIY

v_call: TRBV28
clone_size: -
j_call: TRBJ1-4
cdr3_aa: ASRFRDNNEKLF

v_call: TRBV9
clone_size: -
j_call: TRBJ2-7
cdr3_aa: ASSPRPGHSSYEQY

v_call: TRBV5-1
clone_size: -
j_call: TRBJ1-3
cdr3_aa: ASSLGGLGQESGNTIY

v_call: TRBV27
clone_size: -
j_call: TRBJ2-3
cdr3_aa: ASRRGIYGTDTQY

v_call: TRBV10-3
clone_size: -
j_call: TRBJ1-1
cdr3_aa: ATNRGTEAF

v_call: TRBV18
clone_size: -
j_call: TRBJ1-2
cdr3_aa: ASSPPAGRGYT

v_call: TRBV6-6
clone_size: -
j_call: TRBJ2-7
cdr3_aa: ASSYSGTNYEQY

v_call: TRBV25-1
clone_size: -
j_call: TRBJ2-3
cdr3_aa: ASSRQGADTQY

v_call: TRBV18
clone_size: -
j_call: TRBJ1-5
cdr3_aa: ASSPESDRNQPQH

v_call: TRBV27
clone_size: -
j_call: TRBJ2-2
cdr3_aa: ASSLSGGWNTGELF

v_call: TRBV5-6
clone_size: -
j_call: TRBJ1-6
cdr3_aa: ASSRRTGYNSPLH

v_call: TRBV5-6
clone_size: -
j_call: TRBJ2-3
cdr3_aa: ASSLEGVSDTQY

v_call: TRBV11-1
clone_size: -
j_call: TRBJ2-1
cdr3_aa: ASSAQGQGDEQF

v_call: TRBV18
clone_size: once
j_call: TRBJ1-1
cdr3_aa: ASSPRQGGYTEAF

v_call: TRBV10-2
clone_size: -
j_call: TRBJ2-1
cdr3_aa: ASSDISGGLSYNEQF

v_call: TRBV11-2
clone_size: -
j_call: TRBJ1-1
cdr3_aa: ASSFSRRMGAKNTEAF

v_call: TRBV15
clone_size: -
j_call: TRBJ1-1
cdr3_aa: ATSKEKGVNTEAF

v_call: TRBV5-1
clone_size: once
j_call: TRBJ2-4
cdr3_aa: ASSLGHQAKNIQY

v_call: TRBV5-6
clone_size: -
j_call: TRBJ1-4
cdr3_aa: ASSWGSTRGEKLF

v_call: TRBV21-1
clone_size: -
j_call: TRBJ1-1
cdr3_aa: ASGRVGAF

v_call: TRBV6-2/TRBV6-3
clone_size: -
j_call: TRBJ2-5
cdr3_aa: ASSRGDQY